This TCR beta chain was observed in a study of T cell repertoires in cytomegalovirus infection. Overall study: Matching HLA type, along with CMV infection, was indicated by public TCR beta signatures. Whole-study results and caveats: What dominated the ex vivo response were HLA-C-restricted CMV-specific TCR beta clonotypes. Using cumulative public TCR beta family frequency, the authors identified those who carried CMV together with the relevant HLA.

TCRdb used MiXCR to reprocess the reads, holding one entry per CDR3 protein. The repertoire consists of 290,000 or so distinct CDR3 sequences, with about 25% occurring once and the leading ten covering around 14%. Comments on this clonotype: Antigen: not known.

The specimen was PBMCs. This receptor was identified in a human donor in good health (CMV status not recorded). Some clones in this sample may be carry-over from other donors' samples.

CDR3 nucleotide sequence: TGTGCCAGCAGCCAAGGACGGATGAACTACAATGAGCAGTTCTTC. This translates into CASSQGRMNYNEQFF. The V and J genes are TRBV5-4 and TRBJ2-1; no clear D. V gave up 4 bases and J gave up 3 bases, with 14 bases separating them. The length of the CDR3 is 15 residues. CDR1 and CDR2 (germline): SGHNT, YYREEE (reference sequence).